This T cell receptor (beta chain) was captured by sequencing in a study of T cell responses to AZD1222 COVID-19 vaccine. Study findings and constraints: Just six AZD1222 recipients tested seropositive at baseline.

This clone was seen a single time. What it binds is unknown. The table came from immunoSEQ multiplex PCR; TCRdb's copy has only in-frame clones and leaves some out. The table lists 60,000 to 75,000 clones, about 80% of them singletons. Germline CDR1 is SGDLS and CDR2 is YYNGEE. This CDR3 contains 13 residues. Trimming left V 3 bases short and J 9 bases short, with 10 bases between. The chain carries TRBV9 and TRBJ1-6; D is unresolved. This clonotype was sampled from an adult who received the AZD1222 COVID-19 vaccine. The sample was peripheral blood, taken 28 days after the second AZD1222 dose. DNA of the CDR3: TGTGCCAGCAGCGAAATCGGGAGTTCACCCCTCCACTTT. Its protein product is CASSEIGSSPLHF.